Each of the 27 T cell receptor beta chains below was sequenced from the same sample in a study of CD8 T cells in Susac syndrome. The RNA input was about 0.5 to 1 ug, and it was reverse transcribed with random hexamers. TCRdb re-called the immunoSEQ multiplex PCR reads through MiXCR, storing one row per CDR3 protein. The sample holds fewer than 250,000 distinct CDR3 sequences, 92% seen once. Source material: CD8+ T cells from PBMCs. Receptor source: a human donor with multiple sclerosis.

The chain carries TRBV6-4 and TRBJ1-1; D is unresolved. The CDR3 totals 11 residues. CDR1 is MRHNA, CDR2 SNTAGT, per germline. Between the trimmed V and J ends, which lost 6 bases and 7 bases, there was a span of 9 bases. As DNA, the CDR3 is TGTGCCAGCAGGGGCAGCTATGAAGCTTTCTTT. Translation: CASRGSYEAFF.

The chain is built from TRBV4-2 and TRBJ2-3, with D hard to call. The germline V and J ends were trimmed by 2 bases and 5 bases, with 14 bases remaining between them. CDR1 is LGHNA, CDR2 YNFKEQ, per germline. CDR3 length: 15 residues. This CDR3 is CASSQRSWARDTQYF. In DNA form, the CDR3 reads TGTGCCAGCAGCCAACGGAGTTGGGCGCGAGATACGCAGTATTTT.

As DNA, the CDR3 is TGTGCCAGCAGCTTGAGGTCCACTGAAGCTTTCTTT. Encoded protein: CASSLRSTEAFF. J is TRBJ1-1 and V is TRBV5-6; D gene ambiguous. The CDR3 is 12 amino acids. Per the germline V gene, CDR1 is SGHDT and CDR2 is YYEEEE. Trimming left V 1 base short and J 4 bases short, with 5 bases between.

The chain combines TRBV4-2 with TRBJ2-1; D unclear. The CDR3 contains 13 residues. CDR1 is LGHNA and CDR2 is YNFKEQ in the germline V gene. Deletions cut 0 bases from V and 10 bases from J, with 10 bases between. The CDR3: CASSQEDHREQFF. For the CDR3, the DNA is TGTGCCAGCAGCCAAGAGGACCATCGGGAGCAGTTCTTC.

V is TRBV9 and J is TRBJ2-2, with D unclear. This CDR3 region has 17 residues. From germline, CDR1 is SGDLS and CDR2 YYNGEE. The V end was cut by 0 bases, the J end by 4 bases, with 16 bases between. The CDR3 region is CASSVDEGPRGTGELFF. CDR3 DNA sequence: TGTGCCAGCAGCGTAGATGAAGGGCCCCGAGGCACCGGGGAGCTGTTTTTT.

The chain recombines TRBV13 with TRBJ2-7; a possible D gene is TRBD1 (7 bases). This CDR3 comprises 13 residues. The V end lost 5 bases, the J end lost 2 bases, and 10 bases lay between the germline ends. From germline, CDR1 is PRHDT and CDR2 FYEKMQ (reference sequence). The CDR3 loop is CASSTGEAYEQYF. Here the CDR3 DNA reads TGTGCCAGCAGCACAGGGGAGGCCTACGAGCAGTACTTC.

The CDR3 here is CASSLSWTDDNEQFF. Here the CDR3 DNA reads TGTGCCAGCAGTTTATCTTGGACAGATGACAATGAGCAGTTCTTC. The chain joins TRBV27 to TRBJ2-1, with D possibly matching TRBD1 (6 bases). The CDR3 totals 15 residues. Germline-derived CDR1 and CDR2 are MNHEY and SMNVEV (reference sequence). Trimming pared 0 bases from V and 5 bases from J, leaving 11 bases between.

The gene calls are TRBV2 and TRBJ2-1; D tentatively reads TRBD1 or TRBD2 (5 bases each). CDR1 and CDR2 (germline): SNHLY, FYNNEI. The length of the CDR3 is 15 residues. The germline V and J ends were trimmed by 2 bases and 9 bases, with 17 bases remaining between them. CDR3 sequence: CASSESGTHDGEQFF. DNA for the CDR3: TGTGCCAGCAGTGAATCCGGGACCCATGACGGTGAGCAGTTCTTC. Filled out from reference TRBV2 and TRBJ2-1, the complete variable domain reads EPEVTQTPSHQVTQMGQEVILRCVPISNHLYFYWYRQILGQKVEFLVSFYNNEISEKSEIFDDQFSVERPDGSNFTLKIRSTKLEDSAMYFCASSESGTHDGEQFFGPGTRLTVL.

CDR3 sequence reads: CALPVGGVDEQYF. The CDR3 DNA reads as TGTGCCTTACCCGTGGGAGGGGTCGACGAGCAGTACTTC. The chain joins TRBV5-6 to TRBJ2-7; 7 nucleotides align to TRBD2. J was trimmed by 5 bases and V by 10 bases; bases with no gene match: 12. CDR1 is SGHDT, CDR2 YYEEEE, per germline. The CDR3 runs 13 residues.

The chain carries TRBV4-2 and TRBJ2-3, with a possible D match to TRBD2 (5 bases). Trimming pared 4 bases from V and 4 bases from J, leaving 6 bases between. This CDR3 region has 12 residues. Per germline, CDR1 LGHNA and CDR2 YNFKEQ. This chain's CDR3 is CASSREPDTQYF. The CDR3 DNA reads TGTGCCAGCAGCCGGGAGCCAGATACGCAGTATTTT.

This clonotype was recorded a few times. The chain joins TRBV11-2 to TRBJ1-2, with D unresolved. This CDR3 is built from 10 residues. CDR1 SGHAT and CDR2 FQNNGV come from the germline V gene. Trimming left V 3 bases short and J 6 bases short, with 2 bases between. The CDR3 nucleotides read TGTGCCAGCAGCTTTGATGGCTACACCTTC. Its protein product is CASSFDGYTF.

The DNA for the CDR3 is TGTGCTAGTGGTTTGGCCGGCCATCAGCCCCAGCATTTT. Residues: CASGLAGHQPQHF. The J gene is TRBJ1-5, the V gene TRBV12-5, with D unresolved. V shed 1 base and J shed 5 bases, with 6 bases lying between them. Germline V gives CDR1 LGHNT, CDR2 FRNRAP. This CDR3 has 13 amino acids.

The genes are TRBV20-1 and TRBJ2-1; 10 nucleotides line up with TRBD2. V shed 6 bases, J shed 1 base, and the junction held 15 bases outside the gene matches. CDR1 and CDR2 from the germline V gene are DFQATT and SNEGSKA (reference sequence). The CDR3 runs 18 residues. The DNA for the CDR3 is TGCAGTGCCGACGGGAAGATTCAGCGGGAGGGGTCCTACAATGAGCAGTTCTTC. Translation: CSADGKIQREGSYNEQFF.

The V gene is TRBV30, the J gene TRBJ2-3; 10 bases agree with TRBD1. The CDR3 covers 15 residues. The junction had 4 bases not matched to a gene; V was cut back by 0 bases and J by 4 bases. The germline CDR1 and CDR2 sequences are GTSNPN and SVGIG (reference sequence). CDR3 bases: TGTGCCTGGAGTGTACTAGGGACAGGGGCAGATACGCAGTATTTT. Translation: CAWSVLGTGADTQYF.

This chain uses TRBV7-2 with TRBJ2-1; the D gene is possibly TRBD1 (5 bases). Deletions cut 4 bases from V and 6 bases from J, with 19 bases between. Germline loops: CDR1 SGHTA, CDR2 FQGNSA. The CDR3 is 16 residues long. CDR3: CASSSRFLGAPNEQFF. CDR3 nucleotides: TGTGCCAGCAGCTCTCGGTTCCTAGGGGCCCCCAATGAGCAGTTCTTC.

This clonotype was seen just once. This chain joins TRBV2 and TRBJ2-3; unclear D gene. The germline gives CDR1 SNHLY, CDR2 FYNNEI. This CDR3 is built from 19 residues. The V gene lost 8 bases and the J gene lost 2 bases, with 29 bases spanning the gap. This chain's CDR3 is CASSRLSQLTAPYTDTQYF. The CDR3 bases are TGTGCCAGCTCCAGGCTCTCCCAACTTACTGCTCCTTACACAGATACGCAGTATTTT.

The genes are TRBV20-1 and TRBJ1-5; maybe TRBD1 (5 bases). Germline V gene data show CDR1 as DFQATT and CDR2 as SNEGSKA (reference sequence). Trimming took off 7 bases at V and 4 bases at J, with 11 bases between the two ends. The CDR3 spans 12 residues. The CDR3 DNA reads TGCAGTGTCCGGGACGGAAATCAGCCCCAGCATTTT. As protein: CSVRDGNQPQHF.

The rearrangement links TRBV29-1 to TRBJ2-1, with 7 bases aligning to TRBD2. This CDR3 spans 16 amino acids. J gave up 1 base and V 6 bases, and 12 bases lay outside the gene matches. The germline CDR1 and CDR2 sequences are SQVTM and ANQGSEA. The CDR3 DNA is TGCAGCGTCCCGCCCCGCGGGGGTACTTCCTACAATGAGCAGTTCTTC. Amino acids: CSVPPRGGTSYNEQFF.

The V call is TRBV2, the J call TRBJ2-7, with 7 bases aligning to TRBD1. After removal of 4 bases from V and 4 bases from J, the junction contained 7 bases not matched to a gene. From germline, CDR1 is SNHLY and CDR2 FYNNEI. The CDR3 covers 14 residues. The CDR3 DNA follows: TGTGCCAGCAGTGTTCCGGGACAGCAATACGAGCAGTACTTC. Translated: CASSVPGQQYEQYF.

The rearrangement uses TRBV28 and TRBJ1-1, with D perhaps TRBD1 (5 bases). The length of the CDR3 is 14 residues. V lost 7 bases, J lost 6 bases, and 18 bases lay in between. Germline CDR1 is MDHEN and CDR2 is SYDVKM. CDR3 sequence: CASTWGGPVSEAFF. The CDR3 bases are TGTGCCAGCACCTGGGGGGGACCGGTATCTGAAGCTTTCTTT.

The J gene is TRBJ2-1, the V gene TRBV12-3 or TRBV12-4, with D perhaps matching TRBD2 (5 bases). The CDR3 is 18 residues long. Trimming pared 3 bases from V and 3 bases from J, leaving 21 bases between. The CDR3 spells CASSFVSAVAPDYNEQFF. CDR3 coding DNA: TGTGCCAGCAGTTTTGTTAGCGCAGTCGCCCCGGACTACAATGAGCAGTTCTTC.

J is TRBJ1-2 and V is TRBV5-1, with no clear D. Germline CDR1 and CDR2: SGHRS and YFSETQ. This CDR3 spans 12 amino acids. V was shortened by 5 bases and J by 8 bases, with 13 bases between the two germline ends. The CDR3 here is CASRAGLGGYTF. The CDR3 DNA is TGCGCCAGCAGGGCAGGTCTGGGAGGCTACACCTTC.

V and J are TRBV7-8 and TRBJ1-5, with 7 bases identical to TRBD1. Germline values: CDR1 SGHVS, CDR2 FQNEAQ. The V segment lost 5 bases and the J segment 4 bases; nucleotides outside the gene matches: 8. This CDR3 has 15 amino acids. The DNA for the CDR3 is TGTGCCAGCAGCGAACAGGGGACGCGGAATCAGCCCCAGCATTTT. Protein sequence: CASSEQGTRNQPQHF.

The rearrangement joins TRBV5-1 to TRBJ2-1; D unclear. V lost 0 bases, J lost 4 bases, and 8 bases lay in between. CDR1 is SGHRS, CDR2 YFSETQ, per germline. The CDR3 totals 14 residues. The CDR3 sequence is CASSLDAPYNEQFF. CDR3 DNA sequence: TGCGCCAGCAGCTTGGATGCTCCTTACAATGAGCAGTTCTTC.

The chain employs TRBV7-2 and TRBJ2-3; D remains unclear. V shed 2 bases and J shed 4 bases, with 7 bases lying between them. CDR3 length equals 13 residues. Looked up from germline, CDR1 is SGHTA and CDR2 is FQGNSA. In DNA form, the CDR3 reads TGTGCCAGCAGCTTACCGGGCCCAGATACGCAGTATTTT. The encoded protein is CASSLPGPDTQYF.

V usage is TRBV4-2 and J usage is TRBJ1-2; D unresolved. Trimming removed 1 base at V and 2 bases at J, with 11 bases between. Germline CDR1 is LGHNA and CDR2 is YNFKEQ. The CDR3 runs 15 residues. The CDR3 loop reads CASSQGPGANYGYTF. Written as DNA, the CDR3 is TGTGCCAGCAGCCAAGGCCCAGGTGCGAACTATGGCTACACCTTC.

CDR3 sequence (DNA): TGCAGTGCTAGAGACCTGGGACAGTCAAGAATCTACAATGAGCAGTTCTTC. Amino acid sequence: CSARDLGQSRIYNEQFF. The chain links TRBV20-1 to TRBJ2-1; the match to TRBD1 covers 7 bases. The V gene's germline CDR1 is DFQATT and CDR2 SNEGSKA (reference sequence). The V and J ends lost 0 bases and 3 bases, in that order; junction bases with no gene match: 11. The CDR3 spans 17 residues.